Listed here is a single TCR beta chain. The source of the sample is a study of shared clonotypes between healthy human individuals. J gave up 4 bases and V 6 bases, and 4 bases lay outside the gene matches. Per germline, CDR1 WSHSY and CDR2 SAAADI. The CDR3 extends over 14 amino acids. The table came from immunoSEQ multiplex PCR; TCRdb's copy has only in-frame clones and leaves some out. Of about 2.2 million clones listed, just over 90% were seen once; the top ten hold about 1.8%. Terminally differentiated effector memory CD45RA+ cells were excluded from the naive CD8 cells, which were CD45RO-negative and positively selected for CCR7.

The clonotype originates from a man aged 18-30 years in good health. Some clones in this sample may be carry-over from other donors' samples. V and J are TRBV10-2 and TRBJ2-7, with 12 bases aligning to TRBD2. The specimen sequenced was naive CD8+ T cells from PBMCs. The CDR3 region is CASSLAGGRYEQYF. CDR3 in DNA: TGCGCCAGCAGCCTAGCGGGAGGGAGGTACGAGCAGTACTTC.